Below, 27 T cell receptor beta chains from the same sample are listed, as sequenced in a study of shared clonotypes between healthy human individuals (TCRdb year 2020). Libraries were constructed by the immunoSEQ multiplex PCR assay. The clones in this table, taken by TCRdb from immuneACCESS, are in-frame only. Not every clone is retained; where verified, under half of the shortfall comes from an unresolved V gene, and the cause of the rest is unknown. The sample includes more than 500,000 clones, with around 95% observed a single time. The top ten hold 0.05% to 0.08% of the sample. The sequencing input was naive CD4+ T cells sorted from blood. In the paper's terms, the cell subset or site label means: CD45RA+ positively selected. Receptors originate from a woman aged 25 to 45 in good health.

A remark on this clone: Other DNA sequences in the same sample also yield this CDR3. This rearrangement joins TRBV18 to TRBJ2-1, with TRBD2 identical over 13 bases. The CDR3 consists of 15 residues. In germline, CDR1 is KGHSH, CDR2 LQKENI. With V trimmed by 6 bases and J by 5 bases, 4 bases remained unmatched. The CDR3 here is CASSPGTSGNNEQFF. In DNA form, the CDR3 reads TGTGCCAGCTCGCCAGGGACTAGCGGGAACAATGAGCAGTTCTTC.

This chain connects TRBV10-3 to TRBJ1-1; no reliable D call. Looked up from germline, CDR1 is ENHRY and CDR2 is SYGVKD. This CDR3 comprises 14 residues. Trimming left V 9 bases short and J 4 bases short, with 18 bases between. CDR3 coding DNA: TGTGCCATTCGCGGTGTGGGTGGAGGCACTGAAGCTTTCTTT. Its translation is CAIRGVGGGTEAFF.

The V call is TRBV11-2, the J call TRBJ2-3; 10 bases map to TRBD2. CDR3 length: 16 amino acids. With 5 bases clipped from V and 2 bases from J, the junction kept 7 bases outside the gene matches. The germline V gene has CDR1 SGHAT and CDR2 FQNNGV. Here the CDR3 reads CASSPRTSGNTDTQYF. The CDR3, as DNA: TGTGCCAGCAGCCCGCGGACTAGCGGTAACACAGATACGCAGTATTTT.

A single count supports this clone. The chain joins TRBV28 to TRBJ2-2; D perhaps matches TRBD2 (6 bases). CDR3 length: 16 amino acids. Deletions cut 3 bases from V and 6 bases from J, with 17 bases between. Germline V gene lookup returns CDR1 MDHEN and CDR2 SYDVKM. The CDR3, as DNA: TGTGCCAGCAGTTTTCGTGGGCGGTGGGGGGCCGGGGAGCTGTTTTTT. Translated: CASSFRGRWGAGELFF.

This chain joins TRBV18 and TRBJ2-5; TRBD1 agrees at 8 bases. The end of the DNA fits TRBJ2-7 better, so the J call may be wrong. The CDR3 sequence is 14 residues long. The germline V gene has CDR1 KGHSH and CDR2 LQKENI. The CDR3 is CASSRTGSSDEQYF. CDR3 nucleotides: TGTGCCAGCTCGAGGACAGGGTCGAGCGACGAGCAGTACTTC.

This sequence joins TRBV18 and TRBJ1-2, with 11 bases identical to TRBD1. This CDR3 comprises 14 residues. CDR1 and CDR2 (germline): KGHSH, LQKENI. Trimming took 3 bases from V and 7 from J; bases not matched to a gene: 4. The CDR3 DNA sequence: TGTGCCAGCTCACCGGACAGGGGGCGCGTTGGCTACACCTTC. The encoded protein is CASSPDRGRVGYTF.

This clone was counted a single time. The chain is built from TRBV19 and TRBJ1-2; 10 bases line up with TRBD1. Trimming cost V 4 bases and J 4 bases; bases outside gene matches: 3. The germline V gene encodes CDR1 LNHDA and CDR2 SQIVND (reference sequence). This CDR3 contains 14 residues. CDR3 region: CASSRTGGAYGYTF. The CDR3 bases are TGTGCCAGTAGTAGGACAGGGGGTGCCTATGGCTACACCTTC.

This clone came up once. The V and J genes are TRBV28 and TRBJ2-2; either TRBD1 or TRBD2 may supply D (5 bases each). With 2 bases removed from V and 2 bases from J, the gap between germline ends came to 12 bases. The CDR3 totals 16 residues. The germline V gene encodes CDR1 MDHEN and CDR2 SYDVKM. The CDR3 bases are TGTGCCAGCAGTTTACCCGGGACGTTAAACACCGGGGAGCTGTTTTTT. Encoded protein: CASSLPGTLNTGELFF.

This clone was detected once. The rearrangement joins TRBV6-6 to TRBJ1-1; 10 bases are a match to TRBD1. There are 16 residues in the CDR3. Germline values: CDR1 MNHNY, CDR2 SVGAGI (reference sequence). The V and J ends lost 6 bases and 0 bases, in that order; junction bases with no gene match: 7. DNA of the CDR3: TGTGCCAGCAGAATTGGGACAGGGGCGGTGAACACTGAAGCTTTCTTT. It specifies CASRIGTGAVNTEAFF.

On this clone: This same CDR3 is encoded by further DNA sequences in the sample. The CDR3, as DNA: TGTGCCAGCAGAGGACAGGGACTTAGCACAGATACGCAGTATTTT. Protein sequence: CASRGQGLSTDTQYF. This chain uses TRBV2 with TRBJ2-3; 8 nucleotides line up with TRBD1. CDR1 and CDR2 (germline): SNHLY, FYNNEI. V dropped 6 bases and J dropped 0; count of bases not matched to a gene: 5. The CDR3 sequence is 15 residues long.

Only a few counts were recorded for this clone. The chain couples TRBV15 to TRBJ1-3, with D possibly TRBD1 on 5 matching bases. The V gene's germline CDR1 is LNHNV and CDR2 YYDKDF (reference sequence). Trimming shortened V by 5 bases and J by 3 bases, and 8 bases separated the two germline ends. CDR3 length: 13 amino acids. This chain's CDR3 is CATSPDSGNTIYF. The CDR3, as DNA: TGTGCCACCAGCCCCGACAGTGGAAACACCATATATTTT.

This chain uses TRBV19 with TRBJ2-3, with 8 nucleotides matching TRBD2. The germline V gene has CDR1 LNHDA and CDR2 SQIVND (reference sequence). V shed 6 bases, J shed 4 bases, and the junction held 9 bases outside the gene matches. The CDR3 spans 15 residues. The CDR3 region is CASSSGAGVSDTQYF. The CDR3 DNA reads TGTGCCAGTAGCTCGGGAGCGGGAGTATCAGATACGCAGTATTTT.

The genes are TRBV28 and TRBJ2-5; D is possibly TRBD1 (7 bases). V was trimmed by 5 bases and J by 8 bases, leaving 15 bases between them. From germline, CDR1 is MDHEN and CDR2 SYDVKM. The CDR3 extends over 13 amino acids. The CDR3 DNA sequence: TGTGCCAGCAGTCTTTACCAGGGGGGTACCCAGTACTTC. It codes for CASSLYQGGTQYF.

This chain links TRBV6-5 with TRBJ2-3; no definite D call. V lost 0 bases and J lost 4, with 8 bases in between. The V gene's germline CDR1 is MNHEY and CDR2 SVGAGI. The CDR3 contains 14 residues. This CDR3 is CASSYSQVADTQYF. The CDR3, as DNA: TGTGCCAGCAGTTACTCGCAGGTGGCAGATACGCAGTATTTT.

This clone was seen only once. The chain joins TRBV6-1 to TRBJ2-7; TRBD2 matches 10 bases. V trimming: 6 bases; J trimming: 5 bases; junction bases outside the gene matches: 7. The CDR3 totals 14 residues. Germline loops: CDR1 MNHNS, CDR2 SASEGT. The CDR3 here is CASRSSGRPNEQYF. CDR3 DNA sequence: TGTGCCAGCAGATCTAGCGGGAGACCAAACGAGCAGTACTTC.

The chain links TRBV5-1 to TRBJ2-7, with a tentative D call TRBD2 (6 bases). Per the germline V gene, CDR1 is SGHRS and CDR2 is YFSETQ. V was pared by 4 bases and J by 2 bases, with 19 bases between. The CDR3 is 16 residues long. The CDR3 region is CASSPQLGGEPYEQYF. DNA for the CDR3: TGCGCCAGCAGCCCGCAACTGGGCGGGGAGCCCTACGAGCAGTACTTC.

V usage is TRBV5-6 and J usage is TRBJ1-2; no firm D call. Trimming removed 1 base from V and 8 bases from J, with 15 bases in between. The germline CDR1 and CDR2 sequences are SGHDT and YYEEEE. The CDR3 extends over 14 amino acids. CDR3: CASSLSEGKRGYTF. The CDR3 DNA follows: TGTGCCAGCAGCTTGTCTGAAGGGAAGCGGGGCTACACCTTC. Together with reference TRBV5-6 and TRBJ1-2, the CDR3 gives the full variable domain: DAGVTQSPTHLIKTRGQQVTLRCSPKSGHDTVSWYQQALGQGPQFIFQYYEEEERQRGNFPDRFSGHQFPNYSSELNVNALLLGDSALYLCASSLSEGKRGYTFGSGTRLTVV.

The chain recombines TRBV10-1 with TRBJ2-3; no reliable D call. Germline V lookup: CDR1 WNHNN, CDR2 SYGVQD (reference sequence). Trimming shortened V by 2 bases and J by 0 bases, and 9 bases separated the two germline ends. The CDR3 contains 15 residues. The DNA for the CDR3 is TGCGCCAGCAGTGAGACAGCATCTAGCACAGATACGCAGTATTTT. Translating gives CASSETASSTDTQYF.

The V and J genes are TRBV2 and TRBJ2-7; TRBD2 agrees at 9 bases. V shed 5 bases, J shed 7 bases, and the junction held 0 bases outside the gene matches. This CDR3 is built from 11 residues. Looked up from germline, CDR1 is SNHLY and CDR2 is FYNNEI. The CDR3 nucleotides are TGTGCCAGCAGTCTAGCGGGAGAGCAGTACTTC. Protein product: CASSLAGEQYF.

This chain uses TRBV7-9 with TRBJ2-5; D gene uncertain. The closer fit of TRBJ2-7 to the DNA end suggests the J call may be wrong. From germline, CDR1 is SEHNR and CDR2 FQNEAQ (reference sequence). The CDR3 extends over 13 amino acids. CDR3 residues: CASSFQPPYEQYF. The CDR3 bases are TGTGCCAGCAGCTTTCAGCCTCCCTACGAGCAGTACTTC.

The chain links TRBV19 to TRBJ1-5; the D gene is possibly TRBD1 (6 bases). The CDR3 totals 15 residues. Per the germline V gene, CDR1 is LNHDA and CDR2 is SQIVND (reference sequence). The V end lost 5 bases, the J end lost 2 bases, and 13 bases lay between the germline ends. The CDR3 region has the DNA TGTGCCAGTAGTTCCGGGACAACCGGCAATCAGCCCCAGCATTTT. Translating it yields CASSSGTTGNQPQHF. The full variable domain, completed using reference TRBV19 and TRBJ1-5, is DGGITQSPKYLFRKEGQNVTLSCEQNLNHDAMYWYRQDPGQGLRLIYYSQIVNDFQKGDIAEGYSVSREKKESFPLTVTSAQKNPTAFYLCASSSGTTGNQPQHFGDGTRLSIL.

Comments on this clone: Other DNA sequences in the sample encode the same CDR3. V gene TRBV28 combines with J gene TRBJ2-7; the match to TRBD2 covers 7 bases. After removal of 7 bases from V and 1 base from J, the junction contained 4 bases not matched to a gene. The CDR3 spans 13 residues. CDR1 MDHEN and CDR2 SYDVKM come from the germline V gene. This CDR3 is CASTSGSSYEQYF. The DNA for the CDR3 is TGTGCCAGCACTAGCGGTTCTTCCTACGAGCAGTACTTC.

This clone appeared once. The DNA for the CDR3 is TGTGCCACCAGCAGCGAAGGGACTAGCGGAGAGACCCAGTACTTC. This gives the protein CATSSEGTSGETQYF. This chain connects TRBV15 to TRBJ2-5, with 11 bases that match TRBD2. Germline lookup yields CDR1 LNHNV and CDR2 YYDKDF (reference sequence). The J segment lost 4 bases and the V segment lost 3 bases, leaving 4 bases of the junction unmatched. The length of the CDR3 is 15 residues.

CDR3 DNA sequence: TGTGCCAGCAGTGACAGGATCTCTGGAAACACCATATATTTT. Translating it yields CASSDRISGNTIYF. This sequence joins TRBV28 and TRBJ1-3; tentative D call: TRBD1 (6 bases). With 5 bases removed from V and 0 bases from J, the gap between germline ends came to 8 bases. Germline assignment: CDR1 MDHEN and CDR2 SYDVKM. The CDR3 totals 14 residues.

The J gene is TRBJ2-1, the V gene TRBV5-1; D is possibly TRBD2 (5 bases). The CDR3 length is 13 residues. Germline lookup yields CDR1 SGHRS and CDR2 YFSETQ. Trimming took off 1 base at V and 9 bases at J, with 11 bases between the two ends. CDR3 amino acids: CASSLRGISEQFF. Written as DNA, the CDR3 is TGCGCCAGCAGCTTGCGGGGAATCAGTGAGCAGTTCTTC.

The rearrangement joins TRBV2 to TRBJ1-5; TRBD1 aligns across 8 bases. V lost 5 bases and J lost 4; bases outside the gene matches: 4. The CDR3 sequence is 14 residues long. Germline values: CDR1 SNHLY, CDR2 FYNNEI. The CDR3 nucleotides are TGTGCCAGCAGTTGGGACAGGACGAATCAGCCCCAGCATTTT. Amino acids: CASSWDRTNQPQHF.

The sample holds one count of this clone. The chain is built from TRBV6-6 and TRBJ2-1; the match to TRBD1 covers 10 bases. The CDR3 runs 14 residues. Per germline, CDR1 MNHNY and CDR2 SVGAGI (reference sequence). V gave up 11 bases and J gave up 6 bases; unmatched junction bases: 10. The CDR3 loop reads CAPRRDRGVNEQFF. CDR3 nucleotide sequence: TGTGCCCCCAGGAGGGACAGGGGAGTCAATGAGCAGTTCTTC.